One sample yielded the 23 T cell receptor beta chains listed below, sequenced in a study of monozygotic twins with inflammatory bowel disease. TCRdb reworked the 5' RACE reads into one entry per CDR3 protein, no DNA. The sample table includes 160,000 or so distinct CDR3 sequences. The sample consisted of blood. The receptors shown here come from a human donor with ulcerative colitis or Crohn's disease, or a healthy co-twin of an affected twin (not recorded which).

The chain has TRBV27 and TRBJ2-2; TCRdb's assignment of TRBD1 cannot be checked, as there is no DNA. Germline-derived CDR1 and CDR2 are MNHEY and SMNVEV (reference sequence). CDR3 length: 18 residues. The CDR3: CASSPSPGTGSWTGELFF.

V is TRBV5-4 and J is TRBJ1-2; TCRdb returns TRBD1, unconfirmable since there is no DNA. The CDR3 is made up of 15 amino acids. Germline values: CDR1 SGHNT, CDR2 YYREEE (reference sequence). CDR3 sequence: CASSDGTTGDYGYTF.

The chain is built from TRBV29-1 and TRBJ2-3; TCRdb's assignment of TRBD1 cannot be checked, as there is no DNA. The CDR3 loop spans 15 amino acids. The V gene's germline CDR1 is SQVTM and CDR2 ANQGSEA. Here the CDR3 reads CSVEAWDTLGDTQYF.

This rearrangement joins TRBV29-1 to TRBJ2-1. Germline values: CDR1 SQVTM, CDR2 ANQGSEA. The CDR3 is 13 residues long. The CDR3 protein is CSCGRESLDEQFF.

The chain combines TRBV28 with TRBJ2-1; TCRdb names TRBD2, which stays unverified in the absence of DNA. CDR1 and CDR2 (germline): MDHEN, SYDVKM. This CDR3 spans 15 amino acids. The CDR3 is CASSPRAGEYNEQFF. Variable domain in full (rest from reference TRBV28 and TRBJ2-1): DVKVTQSSRYLVKRTGEKVFLECVQDMDHENMFWYRQDPGLGLRLIYFSYDVKMKEKGDIPEGYSVSREKKERFSLILESASTNQTSMYLCASSPRAGEYNEQFFGPGTRLTVL.

This rearrangement joins TRBV27 to TRBJ2-7; without DNA, the TCRdb call of TRBD1 cannot be checked. Germline V gene lookup returns CDR1 MNHEY and CDR2 SMNVEV (reference sequence). The CDR3 has 15 residues. CDR3 region: CASSLRGATSYEQYF.

The chain couples TRBV20-1 to TRBJ1-1. This CDR3 contains 14 residues. The germline CDR1 and CDR2 sequences are DFQATT and SNEGSKA (reference sequence). Here the CDR3 reads CSARGHGRDTEAFF.

The gene calls are TRBV4-1 and TRBJ1-2; the D call of TRBD1 rests on TCRdb alone, since no DNA is present to check it. The CDR3 length is 16 residues. CDR1 is MGHRA, CDR2 YSYEKL, per germline. The CDR3 sequence: CASSQGPGEANYGYTF.

This chain uses TRBV7-8 with TRBJ2-1. Germline V gives CDR1 SGHVS, CDR2 FQNEAQ. CDR3 length equals 14 residues. CDR3: CASSFGGYYNEQFF.

CDR3 region: CASSQTTGAYGYTF. The chain employs TRBV4-2 and TRBJ1-2; lacking DNA, the TRBD1 call made by TCRdb goes unchecked. The germline CDR1 and CDR2 sequences are LGHNA and YNFKEQ. CDR3 length equals 14 residues.

This chain uses TRBV12-3 or TRBV12-4 with TRBJ2-1; TCRdb gives TRBD2 as the D gene, but with no DNA this cannot be confirmed. This CDR3 spans 16 amino acids. The CDR3 is CAISVGLAGGVREQFF.

The V and J genes are TRBV9 and TRBJ2-6; TCRdb indicates TRBD2, and absent DNA this call remains unverified. The CDR3 is made up of 14 amino acids. Germline V gene lookup returns CDR1 SGDLS and CDR2 YYNGEE. This CDR3 reads CASGGVTGANVLTF.

CDR3 loop: CASMPMENTEAFF. V and J are TRBV5-1 and TRBJ1-1. Germline-derived CDR1 and CDR2 are SGHRS and YFSETQ. This CDR3 has 13 residues. The variable domain in full, completed from reference TRBV5-1 and TRBJ1-1, reads KAGVTQTPRYLIKTRGQQVTLSCSPISGHRSVSWYQQTPGQGLQFLFEYFSETQRNKGNFPGRFSGRQFSNSRSEMNVSTLELGDSALYLCASMPMENTEAFFGQGTRLTVV.

This chain uses TRBV7-2 with TRBJ2-2; without DNA, the TCRdb call of TRBD1 cannot be checked. The germline V gene has CDR1 SGHTA and CDR2 FQGNSA. The CDR3 contains 18 residues. The CDR3 loop is CASSLVALTGANTGELFF.

The chain combines TRBV5-5 with TRBJ1-5. The CDR3 contains 12 residues. The germline V gene encodes CDR1 SGHKS and CDR2 YYEKEE (reference sequence). Here the CDR3 reads CASSEEGQPQHF. The full variable domain, its missing parts supplied by reference TRBV5-5 and TRBJ1-5, is DAGVTQSPTHLIKTRGQQVTLRCSPISGHKSVSWYQQVLGQGPQFIFQYYEKEERGRGNFPDRFSARQFPNYSSELNVNALLLGDSALYLCASSEEGQPQHFGDGTRLSIL.

The chain recombines TRBV20-1 with TRBJ2-6. This CDR3 has 15 amino acids. Germline CDR1 DFQATT, CDR2 SNEGSKA (reference sequence). The chain's CDR3 is CSARDPVTGANVLTF.

V is TRBV12-3 or TRBV12-4 and J is TRBJ1-1; as DNA is missing, the TRBD1 call by TCRdb cannot be tested. This CDR3 spans 12 amino acids. CDR3 amino acids: CASRGTDTEAFF.

The chain carries TRBV20-1 and TRBJ2-3. The CDR3 extends over 16 amino acids. The V gene's germline CDR1 is DFQATT and CDR2 SNEGSKA (reference sequence). CDR3 region: CSARDLAGLSTDTQYF.

V and J are TRBV3-1 and TRBJ2-4; TCRdb gives TRBD1 as the D gene, but with no DNA this cannot be confirmed. The CDR3 is 13 residues long. CDR1 LGHDT and CDR2 YNNKEL come from the germline V gene (reference sequence). CDR3 region: CASSQGQGNIQYF.

This sequence joins TRBV7-2 and TRBJ2-2; TCRdb's D call of TRBD2 is untestable without DNA. The CDR3 runs to 15 residues. CDR1 and CDR2 from the germline V gene are SGHTA and FQGNSA. The CDR3 here is CASSLLPGITGELFF.

The V gene is TRBV3-1, the J gene TRBJ2-5; without DNA, the TCRdb call of TRBD1 cannot be checked. CDR3 length: 15 amino acids. Germline V CDR1 and CDR2: LGHDT, YNNKEL (reference sequence). This CDR3 is CASSQDPDRGETQYF.

CDR3 in amino acids: CASSWEGLPEQYF. This chain links TRBV5-1 with TRBJ2-7. The CDR3 length is 13 residues. Germline loops: CDR1 SGHRS, CDR2 YFSETQ.

V is TRBV11-1 and J is TRBJ2-6; no DNA is available, so the TRBD1 call from TCRdb remains unchecked. The germline V gene has CDR1 SGHAT and CDR2 FQDESV (reference sequence). The length of the CDR3 is 18 residues. CDR3 in amino acids: CASSLADPGDSGANVLTF.